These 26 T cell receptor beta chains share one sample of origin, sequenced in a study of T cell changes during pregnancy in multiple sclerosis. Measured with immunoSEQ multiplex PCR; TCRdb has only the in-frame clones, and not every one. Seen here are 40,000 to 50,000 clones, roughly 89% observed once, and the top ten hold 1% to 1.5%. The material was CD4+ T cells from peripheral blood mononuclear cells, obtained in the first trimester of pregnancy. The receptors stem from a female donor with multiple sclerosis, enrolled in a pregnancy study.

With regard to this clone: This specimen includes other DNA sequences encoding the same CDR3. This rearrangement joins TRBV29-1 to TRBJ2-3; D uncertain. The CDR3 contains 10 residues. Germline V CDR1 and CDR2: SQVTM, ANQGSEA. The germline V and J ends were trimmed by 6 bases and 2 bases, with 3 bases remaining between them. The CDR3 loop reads CSVYTDTQYF. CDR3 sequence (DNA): TGCAGCGTGTACACAGATACGCAGTATTTT.

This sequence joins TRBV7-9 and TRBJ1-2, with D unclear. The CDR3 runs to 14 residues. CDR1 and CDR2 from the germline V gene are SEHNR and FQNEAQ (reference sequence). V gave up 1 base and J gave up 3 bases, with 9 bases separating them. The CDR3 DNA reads TGTGCCAGCAGCTTAGGAGACTCCGACTATGGCTACACCTTC. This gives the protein CASSLGDSDYGYTF.

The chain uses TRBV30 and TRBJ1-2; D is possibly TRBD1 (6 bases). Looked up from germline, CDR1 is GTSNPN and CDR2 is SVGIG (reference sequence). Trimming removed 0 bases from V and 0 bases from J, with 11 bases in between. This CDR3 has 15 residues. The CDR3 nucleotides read TGTGCCTGGAGTGTAACTTACAGGGCTAACTATGGCTACACCTTC. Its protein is CAWSVTYRANYGYTF.

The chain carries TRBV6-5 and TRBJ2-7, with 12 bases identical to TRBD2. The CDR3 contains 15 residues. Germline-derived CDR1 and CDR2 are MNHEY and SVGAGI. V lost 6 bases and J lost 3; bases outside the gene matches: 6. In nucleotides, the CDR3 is TGTGCCAGCAGGACACGACTAGCGGGAGTCTACGAGCAGTACTTC. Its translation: CASRTRLAGVYEQYF.

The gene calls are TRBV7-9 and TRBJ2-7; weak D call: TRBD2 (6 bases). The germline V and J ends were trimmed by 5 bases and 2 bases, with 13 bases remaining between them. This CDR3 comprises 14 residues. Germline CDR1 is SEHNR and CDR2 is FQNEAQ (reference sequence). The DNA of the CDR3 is TGTGCCAGCAGCACGGGGGACGGCCCCTACGAGCAGTACTTC. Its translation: CASSTGDGPYEQYF.

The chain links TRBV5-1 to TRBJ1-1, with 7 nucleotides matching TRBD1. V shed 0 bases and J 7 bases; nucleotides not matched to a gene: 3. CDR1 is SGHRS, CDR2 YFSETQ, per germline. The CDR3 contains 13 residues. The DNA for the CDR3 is TGCGCCAGCAGCTTGGGGACAGGTCTTGAAGCTTTCTTT. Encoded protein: CASSLGTGLEAFF.

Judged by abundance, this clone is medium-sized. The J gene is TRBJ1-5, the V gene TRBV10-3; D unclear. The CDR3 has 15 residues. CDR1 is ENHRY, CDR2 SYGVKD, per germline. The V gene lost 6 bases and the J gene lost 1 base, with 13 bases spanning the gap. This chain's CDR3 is CAISMEGRSNQPQHF. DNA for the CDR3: TGTGCCATCAGCATGGAGGGTCGAAGCAATCAGCCCCAGCATTTT.

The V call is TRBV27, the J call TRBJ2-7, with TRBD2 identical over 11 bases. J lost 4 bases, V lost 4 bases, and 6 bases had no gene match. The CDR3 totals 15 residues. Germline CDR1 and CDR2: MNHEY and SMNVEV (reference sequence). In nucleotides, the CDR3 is TGTGCCAGCAGTTCGGGACTAGCGGCTAAGTACGAGCAGTACTTC. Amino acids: CASSSGLAAKYEQYF.

CDR3 bases: TGTGCCAGTAGTATGGTGGGACAGGGGGCGCGAGTTGAGCAGTTCTTC. It translates to CASSMVGQGARVEQFF. The chain combines TRBV19 with TRBJ2-1, with TRBD1 identical over 12 bases. Germline CDR1 is LNHDA and CDR2 is SQIVND (reference sequence). The CDR3 length is 16 residues. The junction had 9 bases not matched to a gene; V was cut back by 3 bases and J by 9 bases.

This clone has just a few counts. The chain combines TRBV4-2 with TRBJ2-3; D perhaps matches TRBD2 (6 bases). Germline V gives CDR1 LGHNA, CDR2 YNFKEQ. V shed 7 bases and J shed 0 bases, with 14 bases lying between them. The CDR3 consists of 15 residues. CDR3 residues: CASITSLTSTDTQYF. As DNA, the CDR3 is TGTGCCAGCATTACTAGCCTAACTAGCACAGATACGCAGTATTTT.

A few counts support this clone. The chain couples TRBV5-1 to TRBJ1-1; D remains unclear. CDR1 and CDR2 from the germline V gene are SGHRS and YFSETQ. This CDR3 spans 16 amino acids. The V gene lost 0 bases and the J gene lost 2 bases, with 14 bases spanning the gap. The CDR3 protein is CASSLETMGFNTEAFF. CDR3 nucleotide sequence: TGCGCCAGCAGCTTGGAAACGATGGGCTTTAACACTGAAGCTTTCTTT.

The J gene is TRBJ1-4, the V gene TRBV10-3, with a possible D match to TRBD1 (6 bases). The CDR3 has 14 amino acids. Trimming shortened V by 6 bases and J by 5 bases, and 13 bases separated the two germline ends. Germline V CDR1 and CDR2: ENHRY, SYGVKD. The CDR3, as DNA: TGTGCCATCAGCCCGGGACACTCGAATGAAAAACTGTTTTTT. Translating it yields CAISPGHSNEKLFF.

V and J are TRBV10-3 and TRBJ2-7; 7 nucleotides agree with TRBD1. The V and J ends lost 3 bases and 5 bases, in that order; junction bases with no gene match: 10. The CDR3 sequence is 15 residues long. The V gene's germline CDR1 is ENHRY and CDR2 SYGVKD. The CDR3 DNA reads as TGTGCCATCAGTGAAGGATCTGACAGGGTAAACGAGCAGTACTTC. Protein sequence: CAISEGSDRVNEQYF.

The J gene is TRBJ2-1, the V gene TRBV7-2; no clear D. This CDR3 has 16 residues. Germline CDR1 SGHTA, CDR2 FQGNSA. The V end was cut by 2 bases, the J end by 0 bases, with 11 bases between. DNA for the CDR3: TGTGCCAGCAGCTTAAACTCTCCGAGCTCCTACAATGAGCAGTTCTTC. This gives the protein CASSLNSPSSYNEQFF.

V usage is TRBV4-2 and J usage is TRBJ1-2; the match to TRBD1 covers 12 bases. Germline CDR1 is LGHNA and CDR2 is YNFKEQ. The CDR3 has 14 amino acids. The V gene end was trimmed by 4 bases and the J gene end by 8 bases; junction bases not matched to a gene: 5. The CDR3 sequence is CASSPGTGGDGYTF. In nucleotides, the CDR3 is TGTGCCAGCAGCCCAGGGACAGGGGGCGACGGCTACACCTTC.

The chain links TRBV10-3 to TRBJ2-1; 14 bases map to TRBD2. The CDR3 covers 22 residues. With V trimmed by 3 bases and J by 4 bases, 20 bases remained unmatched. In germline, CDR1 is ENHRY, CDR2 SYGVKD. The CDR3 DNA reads TGTGCCATCAGTGACCCTTCGCGGGGGGACAGTCGGACTAGCGGGAGGTACAATGAGCAGTTCTTC. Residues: CAISDPSRGDSRTSGRYNEQFF.

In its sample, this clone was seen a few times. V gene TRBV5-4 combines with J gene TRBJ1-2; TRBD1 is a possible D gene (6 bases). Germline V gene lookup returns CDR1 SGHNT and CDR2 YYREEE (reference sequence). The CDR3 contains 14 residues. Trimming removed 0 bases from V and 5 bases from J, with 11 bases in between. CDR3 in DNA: TGTGCCAGCAGCTTGGGGCAGGGGCGGTATGGCTACACCTTC. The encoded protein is CASSLGQGRYGYTF.

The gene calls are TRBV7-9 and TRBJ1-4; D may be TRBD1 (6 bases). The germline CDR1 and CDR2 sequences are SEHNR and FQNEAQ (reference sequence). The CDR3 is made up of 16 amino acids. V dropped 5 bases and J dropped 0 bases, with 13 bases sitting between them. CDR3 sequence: CASSTYGQSTNEKLFF. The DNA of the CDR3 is TGTGCCAGCAGCACATACGGACAGTCAACTAATGAAAAACTGTTTTTT.

The CDR3 protein is CASSMDRGTEKLFF. Written as DNA, the CDR3 is TGTGCCAGCAGTATGGACAGGGGGACCGAAAAACTGTTTTTT. This rearrangement joins TRBV28 to TRBJ1-4; 10 nucleotides line up with TRBD1. This CDR3 is 14 amino acids long. CDR1 is MDHEN, CDR2 SYDVKM, per germline. V lost 5 bases to trimming and J lost 8 bases; unmatched junction nucleotides: 5.

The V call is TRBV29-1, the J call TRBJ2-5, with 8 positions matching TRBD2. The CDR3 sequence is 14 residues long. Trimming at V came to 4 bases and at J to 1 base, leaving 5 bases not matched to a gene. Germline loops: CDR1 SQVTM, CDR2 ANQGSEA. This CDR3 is CSVGLAGGQETQYF. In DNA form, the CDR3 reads TGCAGCGTTGGGCTGGCGGGGGGCCAAGAGACCCAGTACTTC.

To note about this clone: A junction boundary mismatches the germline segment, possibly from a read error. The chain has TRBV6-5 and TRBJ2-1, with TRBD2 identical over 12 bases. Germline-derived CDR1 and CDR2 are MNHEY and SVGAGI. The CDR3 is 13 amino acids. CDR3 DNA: TGTGCCAGCAGACAAGGACTAGCGGGAAAGCAATTCTTC. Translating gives CASRQGLAGKQFF.

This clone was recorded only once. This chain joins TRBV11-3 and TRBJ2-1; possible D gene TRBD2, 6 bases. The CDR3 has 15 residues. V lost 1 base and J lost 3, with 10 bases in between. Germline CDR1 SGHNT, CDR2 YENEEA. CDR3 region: CASSLVWTNYNEQFF. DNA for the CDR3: TGTGCCAGCAGCTTAGTCTGGACTAACTACAATGAGCAGTTCTTC.

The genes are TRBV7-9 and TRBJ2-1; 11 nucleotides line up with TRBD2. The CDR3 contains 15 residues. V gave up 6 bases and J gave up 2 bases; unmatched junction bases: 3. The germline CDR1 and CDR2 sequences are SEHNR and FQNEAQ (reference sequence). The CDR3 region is CASSLLAGAYNEQFF. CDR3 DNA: TGTGCCAGCAGTTTACTAGCGGGAGCCTACAATGAGCAGTTCTTC.

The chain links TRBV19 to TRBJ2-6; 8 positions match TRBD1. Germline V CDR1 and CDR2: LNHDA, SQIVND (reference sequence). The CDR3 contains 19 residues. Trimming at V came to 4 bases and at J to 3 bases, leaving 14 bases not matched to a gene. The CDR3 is CASSTYRDRFSSGANVLTF. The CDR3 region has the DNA TGTGCCAGTAGTACCTACCGGGACAGGTTCTCTAGTGGGGCCAACGTCCTGACTTTC.

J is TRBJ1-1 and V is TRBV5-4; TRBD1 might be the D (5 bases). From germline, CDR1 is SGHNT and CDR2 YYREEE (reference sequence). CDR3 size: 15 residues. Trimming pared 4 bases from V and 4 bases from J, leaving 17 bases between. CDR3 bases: TGTGCCAGCAGCCCGGGACTGCTTAGGAGCACTGAAGCTTTCTTT. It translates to CASSPGLLRSTEAFF.

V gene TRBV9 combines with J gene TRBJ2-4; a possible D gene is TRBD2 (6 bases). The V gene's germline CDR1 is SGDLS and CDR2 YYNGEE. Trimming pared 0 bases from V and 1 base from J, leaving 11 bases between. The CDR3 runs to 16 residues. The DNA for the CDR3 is TGTGCCAGCAGCGTAGTCCCTACTAGCGCCAAAAACATTCAGTACTTC. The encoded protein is CASSVVPTSAKNIQYF.